This T cell receptor beta chain came from a study of shared clonotypes between healthy human individuals. Study conclusions and caveats: For naive CD4 cells, roughly 5.5% of clonotypes were shared across a handful of donors.

Germline loops: CDR1 MDHEN, CDR2 SYDVKM. V lost 6 bases to trimming and J lost 5 bases; unmatched junction nucleotides: 11. The CDR3 has 16 residues. This clone has a single count. Its target is not known. Generated by immunoSEQ multiplex PCR, the TCRdb table keeps only in-frame clones and is missing some. The sample shows fewer than 2.5 million clones, approximately 93% of them seen only once. The material sequenced was naive CD4+ T cells from PBMCs. As for subset: CD45RA+ positively selected. The sequence came from a man aged 18 to 35 in good health. Some clones in this sample may be carry-over from other donors' samples. The chain links TRBV28 to TRBJ2-2, with 8 bases identical to TRBD1. CDR3 in amino acids: CASRIQGARVTGELFF. Here the CDR3 DNA reads TGTGCCAGCAGGATCCAGGGGGCAAGAGTAACCGGGGAGCTGTTTTTT.